The 26 T cell receptor beta chains below all came from one sample that was sequenced in a study of T cells after yellow fever vaccination. MiXCR, applied by TCRdb to the 5' RACE reads, yields one record per CDR3 protein. The sample has under 200,000 distinct CDR3 sequences, approximately 10% seen once. This material consisted of CD8+ T cells sorted from PBMCs, taken 15 days after the yellow fever booster vaccination. The receptors were gathered from a man between 18 and 35 years old who received the YFV17D yellow fever vaccine.

The table lists this clonotype with a few counts. The gene calls are TRBV3-1 and TRBJ2-7, with D maybe TRBD1 (6 bases). Germline values: CDR1 LGHDT, CDR2 YNNKEL (reference sequence). This CDR3 region has 16 residues. Trimming took off 4 bases at V and 2 bases at J, with 18 bases between the two ends. This chain's CDR3 is CASSLDFRGKTYEQYF. CDR3 DNA sequence: TGTGCCAGCAGCCTCGACTTCAGGGGTAAGACCTACGAGCAGTACTTC.

The rearrangement joins TRBV5-5 to TRBJ2-7; possibly TRBD1 or TRBD2 for D (5 bases each). V shed 6 bases and J shed 2 bases, with 15 bases lying between them. This CDR3 comprises 14 residues. In germline, CDR1 is SGHKS, CDR2 YYEKEE (reference sequence). The CDR3 sequence is CASNTPGRAYEQYV. CDR3 nucleotides: TGTGCCAGCAACACCCCGGGACGGGCCTACGAGCAGTACGTC.

This sequence joins TRBV4-1 and TRBJ2-1, with a weak D call TRBD2 (6 bases). The germline V gene has CDR1 MGHRA and CDR2 YSYEKL. CDR3 length equals 15 residues. The ends were cut back, 10 bases at V and 2 bases at J, with 18 bases in the middle. CDR3 amino acids: CATRGGAAPYNEQFF. DNA for the CDR3: TGCGCCACGCGAGGCGGGGCCGCGCCCTACAATGAGCAGTTCTTC.

The chain joins TRBV11-2 to TRBJ2-3; D unresolved. Trimming took 1 base from V and 0 from J, leaving 8 bases between them. Germline V lookup: CDR1 SGHAT, CDR2 FQNNGV. The CDR3 has 15 residues. The CDR3 bases are TGTGCCAGCAGCTTAGTTTACAGTAGCACAGATACGCAGTATTTT. It translates to CASSLVYSSTDTQYF. Complete variable domain (other parts from reference TRBV11-2 and TRBJ2-3): EAGVAQSPRYKIIEKRQSVAFWCNPISGHATLYWYQQILGQGPKLLIQFQNNGVVDDSQLPKDRFSAERLKGVDSTLKIQPAKLEDSAVYLCASSLVYSSTDTQYFGPGTRLTVL.

This clonotype was observed a handful of times. The chain joins TRBV13 to TRBJ2-7; a possible D gene is TRBD2 (7 bases). The CDR3 totals 14 residues. The V end was cut by 5 bases, the J end by 4 bases, with 15 bases between. Per germline, CDR1 PRHDT and CDR2 FYEKMQ (reference sequence). This CDR3 is CASSPGGAGYEQYF. The CDR3 DNA sequence: TGTGCCAGCAGCCCTGGGGGGGCTGGGTACGAGCAGTACTTC.

The chain links TRBV5-1 to TRBJ2-6, with unresolved D. V was shortened by 1 base and J by 4 bases, with 6 bases between the two germline ends. Germline CDR1 reads SGHRS; CDR2 reads YFSETQ. The CDR3 extends over 14 amino acids. The CDR3 sequence is CASSLNAGANVLTF. The CDR3 DNA is TGCGCCAGCAGCTTGAACGCCGGGGCCAACGTCCTGACTTTC.

This chain connects TRBV12-3 or TRBV12-4 to TRBJ1-5, with D possibly matching TRBD1 (6 bases). This CDR3 comprises 14 residues. Trimming removed 3 bases from V and 6 bases from J, with 12 bases in between. This CDR3 reads CASSFRATGQPQHF. The CDR3 nucleotides are TGTGCCAGCAGTTTCAGGGCGACAGGTCAGCCCCAGCATTTT.

The genes are TRBV27 and TRBJ2-3; TRBD2 agrees at 8 bases. Germline V gene sequence: CDR1 MNHEY, CDR2 SMNVEV (reference sequence). The CDR3 has 14 residues. V lost 4 bases and J lost 4; bases outside the gene matches: 4. Written as DNA, the CDR3 is TGTGCCAGCAGTTCACGGGGGGGCGCAGATACGCAGTATTTT. Translation: CASSSRGGADTQYF.

The genes are TRBV7-9 and TRBJ2-1, with no clear D. The V end was cut by 4 bases, the J end by 4 bases, with 8 bases between. CDR1 and CDR2 (germline): SEHNR, FQNEAQ (reference sequence). The CDR3 length is 13 residues. The CDR3 coding sequence is TGTGCCAGCAGCTCTGCAGGTTACAATGAGCAGTTCTTC. Encoded protein: CASSSAGYNEQFF.

The chain carries TRBV10-1 and TRBJ2-5; D is possibly TRBD1 or TRBD2 (5 bases each). CDR1 is WNHNN and CDR2 is SYGVQD in the germline V gene (reference sequence). There are 16 residues in the CDR3. The V and J ends lost 0 bases and 1 base respectively, with 12 bases between them. The chain's CDR3 is CASSESSGLAQETQYF. In DNA, the CDR3 is TGCGCCAGCAGTGAGTCTTCAGGGCTAGCCCAAGAGACCCAGTACTTC.

This sequence joins TRBV7-9 and TRBJ1-2, with TRBD1 identical over 7 bases. CDR1 is SEHNR and CDR2 is FQNEAQ in the germline V gene (reference sequence). This CDR3 spans 14 amino acids. With 5 bases clipped from V and 5 bases from J, the junction kept 8 bases outside the gene matches. The CDR3 reads CASSLAGTAYGYTF. Written as DNA, the CDR3 is TGTGCCAGCAGCCTCGCCGGGACAGCATATGGCTACACCTTC.

The J gene is TRBJ2-1, the V gene TRBV12-3 or TRBV12-4; D call uncertain. The CDR3 length is 13 residues. The V end was cut by 6 bases, the J end by 5 bases, with 11 bases between. The CDR3 is CASSPLTNNEQFF. The CDR3 bases are TGTGCCAGCAGCCCGCTCACAAACAATGAGCAGTTCTTC.

This clonotype came up a few times. The chain links TRBV4-1 to TRBJ2-3; D gene ambiguous. Per germline, CDR1 MGHRA and CDR2 YSYEKL. The CDR3 runs to 14 residues. Trimming removed 4 bases at V and 2 bases at J, with 10 bases between. CDR3 in amino acids: CASSPKINTDTQYF. As DNA, the CDR3 is TGCGCCAGCAGCCCCAAAATCAACACAGATACGCAGTATTTT.

J is TRBJ1-1 and V is TRBV6-5; TRBD1 is a possible D gene (5 bases). V was shortened by 6 bases and J by 4 bases, with 12 bases between the two germline ends. This CDR3 spans 13 amino acids. Germline V gives CDR1 MNHEY, CDR2 SVGAGI. CDR3 coding DNA: TGTGCCAGCAGCTCTCCGGGGGGCACTGAAGCTTTCTTT. It is translated as CASSSPGGTEAFF.

This clonotype came up a few times. This rearrangement joins TRBV7-3 to TRBJ2-3; TRBD2 is a possible D gene (6 bases). The CDR3 is made up of 14 amino acids. From germline, CDR1 is SGHTA and CDR2 FQGTGA. The V and J ends lost 6 bases and 1 base respectively, with 11 bases between them. The CDR3: CASRPGGGTDTQYF. Here the CDR3 DNA reads TGTGCCAGCAGACCCGGGGGAGGCACAGATACGCAGTATTTT.

This clonotype was counted only a few times. V is TRBV7-9 and J is TRBJ2-7; TRBD2 agrees at 7 bases. The V gene's germline CDR1 is SEHNR and CDR2 FQNEAQ (reference sequence). The CDR3 sequence is 17 residues long. V was pared by 0 bases and J by 3 bases, with 11 bases of the junction left unmatched. The CDR3 DNA sequence: TGTGCCAGCAGCTTAGCGGGAGGGGCGGAGAAAGACTACGAGCAGTACGTC. Protein sequence: CASSLAGGAEKDYEQYV.

This clonotype was observed a handful of times. The chain employs TRBV12-3 or TRBV12-4 and TRBJ2-1; a weak D match, TRBD2 (7 bases). The CDR3 length is 16 residues. Trimming shortened V by 6 bases and J by 1 base, and 16 bases separated the two germline ends. In DNA form, the CDR3 reads TGTGCCAGCAGCCCCGTGGGGGGGCCATCCTACAATGAGCAGTTCTTC. It encodes CASSPVGGPSYNEQFF.

In its sample, this clonotype was seen many times. The V and J genes are TRBV20-1 and TRBJ2-1; D gene uncertain. V lost 6 bases, J lost 1 base, and 13 bases lay in between. The germline V gene has CDR1 DFQATT and CDR2 SNEGSKA (reference sequence). There are 14 residues in the CDR3. The CDR3, as DNA: TGCAGTGCCACGGGCCCTGGGTCCTACAATGAGCAGTTCTTC. Translating gives CSATGPGSYNEQFF.

In its sample, this clonotype was seen many times. The CDR3 loop reads CASSHPQGNTGELFF. The CDR3 DNA is TGTGCCAGCAGCCACCCACAGGGGAACACCGGGGAGCTGTTTTTT. The chain joins TRBV7-6 to TRBJ2-2; maybe TRBD1 (6 bases). V gave up 5 bases and J gave up 1 base, with 11 bases separating them. CDR3 length: 15 amino acids. Germline V gene data show CDR1 as SGHVS and CDR2 as FNYEAQ. Variable domain in full (rest from reference TRBV7-6 and TRBJ2-2): GAGVSQSPRYKVTKRGQDVALRCDPISGHVSLYWYRQALGQGPEFLTYFNYEAQQDKSGLPNDRFSAERPEGSISTLTIQRTEQRDSAMYRCASSHPQGNTGELFFGEGSRLTVL.

This clonotype was seen only a few times. The J gene is TRBJ2-7, the V gene TRBV30; D uncertain. The CDR3 spans 12 residues. Germline V lookup: CDR1 GTSNPN, CDR2 SVGIG (reference sequence). V lost 0 bases and J lost 3, with 6 bases in between. CDR3 coding DNA: TGTGCCTGGAGTGTTTCGTACTACGAGCAGTACTTC. Translation: CAWSVSYYEQYF.

This clonotype has only a few counts. The chain links TRBV7-3 to TRBJ2-1, with 9 nucleotides matching TRBD1. From germline, CDR1 is SGHTA and CDR2 FQGTGA. The CDR3 contains 15 residues. V dropped 4 bases and J dropped 10; count of bases not matched to a gene: 11. In DNA, the CDR3 is TGTGCCAGCAGCTCCTCCGCGGGACAGGGCCGGGAGCAGTTCTTC. This sequence encodes CASSSSAGQGREQFF.

This clonotype turned up a few times. This chain joins TRBV25-1 and TRBJ2-1, with D possibly matching TRBD2 (5 bases). Germline V gene sequence: CDR1 MGHDK, CDR2 SYGVNS. The CDR3 consists of 14 residues. Trimming stripped 3 bases from V and 4 bases from J, with 10 bases between. The DNA for the CDR3 is TGTGCCAGCAGTGATACTGGACTGTACAATGAGCAGTTCTTC. This translates into CASSDTGLYNEQFF.

The rearrangement uses TRBV9 and TRBJ2-5; 11 bases agree with TRBD2. The CDR3 has 15 amino acids. Germline CDR1 SGDLS, CDR2 YYNGEE. The ends lost 4 bases at V and 5 bases at J; junction bases unmatched: 7. CDR3 bases: TGTGCCAGCAGCCTACCTAGCGGGGGGCGGGAGACCCAGTACTTC. Translation: CASSLPSGGRETQYF.

This clonotype was detected a few times. No DNA is shown, since the ends of the CDR3 on it are uncertain; the CDR3 is the one TCRdb lists. This chain uses TRBV6-2 or TRBV6-3 with TRBJ2-2. Looked up from germline, CDR1 is MNHEY and CDR2 is SVGEGT. The CDR3 sequence runs 17 residues, both termini included. The CDR3 sequence: CASSDRTGKFGAGELFF.

This clonotype was found a few times. This chain links TRBV29-1 with TRBJ2-1; D gene uncertain. Germline values: CDR1 SQVTM, CDR2 ANQGSEA. This CDR3 spans 12 amino acids. Trimming stripped 7 bases from V and 7 bases from J, with 14 bases between. The CDR3 nucleotides read TGCAGCGCCAGAATGTTCAGAAATGAGCAGTTCTTC. Translated, it gives CSARMFRNEQFF.

This clonotype was seen a few times. V gene TRBV28 combines with J gene TRBJ1-1; tentative D call: TRBD1 (5 bases). The germline V and J ends were trimmed by 3 bases and 7 bases, with 15 bases remaining between them. Per the germline V gene, CDR1 is MDHEN and CDR2 is SYDVKM. This CDR3 is built from 14 residues. CDR3 residues: CASSFAGSVFEAFF. The CDR3 DNA follows: TGTGCCAGCAGTTTCGCAGGGTCGGTTTTTGAAGCTTTCTTT.